The rows below give T cell receptor beta chains drawn from one sample of a study of blood T cell repertoires in COVID-19. TCRdb's copy holds only in-frame clones and misses some; the assay was immunoSEQ multiplex PCR. Of 70,000 to 90,000 clones listed, 80% to 90% are singletons. The sequenced sample consisted of peripheral blood. Receptors originate from a woman in her sixties with acute or convalescent COVID-19. The CDR3 runs from the conserved cysteine through the conserved F or W. D genes are given only for firm matches. Clone size, where shown, is once, few, many, or a class for clones that have expanded.

v_call	clone_size	j_call	d_call	cdr3_aa	cdr3_nt
TRBV6-5	once	TRBJ1-1	.	CASNQNMNTEAFF	TGTGCCAGCAATCAGAACATGAACACTGAAGCTTTCTTT
TRBV6-5	.	TRBJ1-1	.	CASIASHTLATAFF	TGTGCCAGCATAGCCTCCCACACCCTTGCTACAGCTTTCTTT
TRBV6-4	once	TRBJ1-1	TRBD1	CASSVTGGTEAFF	TGTGCCAGCAGCGTCACAGGGGGCACTGAAGCTTTCTTT
TRBV7-2	.	TRBJ1-1	.	CASSLAVGQPNTEAFF	TGTGCCAGCAGCTTAGCGGTAGGACAGCCGAACACTGAAGCTTTCTTT
TRBV4-1	.	TRBJ1-1	.	CASSLGSGNTEAFF	TGCGCCAGCAGCCTAGGCTCAGGGAACACTGAAGCTTTCTTT
TRBV10-1	.	TRBJ2-7	TRBD2	CASSDLAGSYEQYF	TGCGCCAGCAGTGACCTAGCGGGGAGCTACGAGCAGTACTTC
TRBV13	once	TRBJ1-1	.	CASNLQGSLGTEAFF	TGTGCCAGCAACCTACAGGGTTCACTGGGCACTGAAGCTTTCTTT
TRBV15	.	TRBJ2-2	TRBD2	CATSRAMGRGSSWELFF	TGTGCCACCAGCAGAGCTATGGGGAGGGGCAGTTCCTGGGAGCTGTTTTTT
TRBV30	.	TRBJ1-5	TRBD1	CAWSTQGNQPQHF	TGTGCCTGGAGTACACAGGGGAATCAGCCCCAGCATTTT
TRBV10-3	.	TRBJ1-4	.	CAISEKQGGLRKNEKLFF	TGTGCCATCAGTGAAAAGCAGGGTGGTCTTAGGAAAAATGAAAAACTGTTTTTT